The sequence of this T cell receptor (beta chain) was determined in a study of T cells after yellow fever vaccination. V was cut by 0 bases and J by 4 bases, with 16 bases left in between. The CDR3 runs to 16 residues. Looked up from germline, CDR1 is DFQATT and CDR2 is SNEGSKA (reference sequence). A single record per CDR3 protein comes from TCRdb applying MiXCR to the 5' RACE reads. The table has some 120,000 distinct CDR3 sequences, 8.4% seen once; the top ten hold approximately 24%. There are many counts of this clonotype. Sequences were derived from CD8+ T cells sorted from PBMCs, sampled 45 days after the yellow fever booster vaccination. The chain carries TRBV20-1 and TRBJ2-1; possible D gene TRBD2, 6 bases. The clonotype was recovered from a man younger than 40 who received the YFV17D yellow fever vaccine. The CDR3 DNA follows: TGCAGTGCTAGAGAGCCCGCGGGACGACGATACAATGAGCAGTTCTTC. It translates to CSAREPAGRRYNEQFF.